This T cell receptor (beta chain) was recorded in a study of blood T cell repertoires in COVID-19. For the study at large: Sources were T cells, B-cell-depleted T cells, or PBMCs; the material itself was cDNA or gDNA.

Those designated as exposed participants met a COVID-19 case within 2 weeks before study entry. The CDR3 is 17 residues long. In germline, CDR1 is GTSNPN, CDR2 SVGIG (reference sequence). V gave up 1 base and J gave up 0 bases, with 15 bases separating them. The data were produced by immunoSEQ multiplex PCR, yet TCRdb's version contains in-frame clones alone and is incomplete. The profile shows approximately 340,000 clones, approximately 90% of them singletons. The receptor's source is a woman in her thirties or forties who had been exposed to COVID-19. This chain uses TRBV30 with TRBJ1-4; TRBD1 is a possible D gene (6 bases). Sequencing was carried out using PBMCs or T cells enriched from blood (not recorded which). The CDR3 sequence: CAWSADRTSSTNEKLFF. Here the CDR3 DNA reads TGTGCCTGGAGTGCAGACAGGACGAGTTCAACTAATGAAAAACTGTTTTTT.